This T cell receptor (beta chain) was documented in a study of shared clonotypes between healthy human individuals. Overall study: Donors, aged 18 to 49, were a couple of women and a few men.

Trimming removed 2 bases at V and 4 bases at J, with 11 bases between. Germline V gene lookup returns CDR1 KGHSH and CDR2 LQKENI. The CDR3 has 14 residues. TCRdb's table, derived via immunoSEQ multiplex PCR, lists solely in-frame clones and lacks some. The table lists about 800,000 clones, roughly 96% of them singletons. Whole-study results and caveats: Naive subsets typically showed greater estimated richness than memory subsets.

Positively selected for CCR7, the CD45RO-negative cells used as naive CD8 cells excluded terminally differentiated effector memory CD45RA+ cells. Donors, healthy HIV-negative adults, lacked recent acute infections or vaccinations. The study drew all its donors from Caucasian adults living in Nashville, Tennessee. Note on this clone: As yet, its antigen is unknown.

The genes are TRBV18 and TRBJ1-1; D ambiguous. This receptor was identified in a man aged 25-45 years in good health. The specimen sequenced was naive CD8+ T cells sorted from blood. Here the CDR3 DNA reads TGTGCCAGCTCACCAGAGGGATATGGCACTGAAGCTTTCTTT. Translation: CASSPEGYGTEAFF.